This TCR beta chain was sequenced in a study of OX40 agonist ivuxolimab in advanced cancers. At the level of the study: Ivuxolimab is an agonistic anti-OX40 (CD134) antibody, and patients were treated with it.

Sequenced by immunoSEQ multiplex PCR; TCRdb stores in-frame clones only, minus some. Counted here are about 110,000 clones, 91% occurring once; the ten biggest clones make up under 0.85%. The junction had 7 bases not matched to a gene; V was cut back by 8 bases and J by 3 bases. Germline lookup yields CDR1 MNHNS and CDR2 SASEGT. This CDR3 is built from 15 residues. This clone showed up just once. Its antigen remains unidentified. Study observations and caveats: Both CD4+ and CD8+ T cell populations in blood had undergone clonal expansion by week 6 at 0.1 to 3.0 mg/kg.

This clonotype was obtained from an adult with an advanced solid tumor such as melanoma, head and neck, liver or kidney cancer. The chain is built from TRBV6-1 and TRBJ2-2, with 9 bases fitting TRBD1. Sample: CD4+ or CD8+ T cells sorted from blood, taken in a trial of the OX40 agonist ivuxolimab. The CDR3 loop reads CASSEDRGYTGELFF. DNA for the CDR3: TGTGCCAGCTCCGAGGACAGGGGTTACACCGGGGAGCTGTTTTTT.